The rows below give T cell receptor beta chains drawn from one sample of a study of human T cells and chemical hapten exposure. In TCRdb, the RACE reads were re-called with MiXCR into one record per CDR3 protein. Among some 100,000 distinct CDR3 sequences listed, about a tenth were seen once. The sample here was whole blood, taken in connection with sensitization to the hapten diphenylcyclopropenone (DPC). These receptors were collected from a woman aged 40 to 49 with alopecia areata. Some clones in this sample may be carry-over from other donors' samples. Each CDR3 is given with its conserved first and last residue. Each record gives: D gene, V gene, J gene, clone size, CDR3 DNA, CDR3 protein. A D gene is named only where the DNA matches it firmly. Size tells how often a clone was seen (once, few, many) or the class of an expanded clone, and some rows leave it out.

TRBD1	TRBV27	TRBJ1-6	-	TGTGCCAGCAACACCCCCGGGACAGCTTCACCCCTCCACTTT	CASNTPGTASPLHF
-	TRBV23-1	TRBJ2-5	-	TGCGCCAGCAGTCAATCGCGTTCTTTGTGCCGACTGGTACTCGAAGAGACCCAGTACTTC	CASSQSRSLCRLVLEETQYF
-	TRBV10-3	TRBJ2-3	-	TGTGCCATCAGTGAGTCTACCACCCCTAGCACAGATACGCAGTATTTT	CAISESTTPSTDTQYF
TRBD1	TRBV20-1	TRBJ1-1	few	TGCAGTGCCCCAGACAGGGGTCGTGGGACTGAAGCTTTCTTT	CSAPDRGRGTEAFF
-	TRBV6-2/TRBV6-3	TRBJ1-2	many	TGTGCCAGCAGTTCCCCCTCAGCCGGGACACAAGGATGGGGCTACACCTTC	CASSSPSAGTQGWGYTF
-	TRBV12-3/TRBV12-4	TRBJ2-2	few	TGTGCCAGCGGCCCGGTCAACACCGGGGAGCTGTTTTTT	CASGPVNTGELFF
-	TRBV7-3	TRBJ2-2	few	TGTGCCAGCAGCTTAACGTCCGGCACCGGGGAGCTGTTTTTT	CASSLTSGTGELFF
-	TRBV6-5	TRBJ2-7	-	TGTGCCAGCAGTTACTCGAGGGGACCCTACGAGCAGTACTTC	CASSYSRGPYEQYF
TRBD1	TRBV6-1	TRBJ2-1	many	TGTGCCATCCGGGACAGAAACAATGAGCAGTTCTTC	CAIRDRNNEQFF
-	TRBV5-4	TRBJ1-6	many	TGTGCCAGCAGCGTGGGGACAAAGAATTCACCCCTCCACTTT	CASSVGTKNSPLHF
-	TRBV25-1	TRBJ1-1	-	TGTGCCAGCAGTGAATTAGGGGTTTTGGGCACTGAAGCTTTCTTT	CASSELGVLGTEAFF
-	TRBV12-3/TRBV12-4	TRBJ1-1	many	TGTGCCAGCAGTTCGGACAGATTTGAAGCTTTCTTT	CASSSDRFEAFF
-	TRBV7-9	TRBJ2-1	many	TGTGCAGAAGGCGGGGGCAGCTCCTACAATGAGCAGTTCTTC	CAEGGGSSYNEQFF
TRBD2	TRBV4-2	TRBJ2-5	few	TGTGCCAGCAGCCAAGAAGGGGAGGGCGAGACCCAGTACTTC	CASSQEGEGETQYF
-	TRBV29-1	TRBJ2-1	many	TGCAGCGTTGAAGGAGGGTACAATGAGCAGTTCTTC	CSVEGGYNEQFF
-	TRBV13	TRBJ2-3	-	TGTGCCAGCAGCATTAGTGTAAGGGGATCCCCCACAGATACGCAGTATTTT	CASSISVRGSPTDTQYF
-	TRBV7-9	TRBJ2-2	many	TGTGCCACCCCGCGGGGCAGTTCGAACACCGGGGAGCTGTTTTTT	CATPRGSSNTGELFF
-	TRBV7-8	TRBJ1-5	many	TGTGCCAGCACCCCGGGAAGTAGCAATCAGCCCCAGCATTTT	CASTPGSSNQPQHF
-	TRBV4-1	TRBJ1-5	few	TGCGCCAGCAGCCAATATGGGGCGAATCAGCCCCAGCATTTT	CASSQYGANQPQHF
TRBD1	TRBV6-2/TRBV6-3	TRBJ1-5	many	TGTGCCAGCAGCCTGGGACAGGGTTTACAGCCCCAGCATTTT	CASSLGQGLQPQHF
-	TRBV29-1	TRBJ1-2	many	TGCAGCGCCTGGGCAGGCTCTAACTATGGCTACACCTTC	CSAWAGSNYGYTF
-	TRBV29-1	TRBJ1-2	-	TGCAGCGTTGGGGGTACGGGCTACACCTTC	CSVGGTGYTF
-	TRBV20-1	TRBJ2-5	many	TGCAGTGCTAGAGATAAGGACGCTAGAGAGACCCAGTACTTC	CSARDKDARETQYF
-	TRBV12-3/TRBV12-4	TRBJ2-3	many	TGTGCCAGCAGTTCACTATGGGATACGCAGTATTTT	CASSSLWDTQYF
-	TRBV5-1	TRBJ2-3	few	TGCGCCAGCAGCTGGAATGGGGTGGGTGGAGGAGATACGCAGTATTTT	CASSWNGVGGGDTQYF
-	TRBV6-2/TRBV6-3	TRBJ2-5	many	TGTGCCAGCAGTAGCGCGGCAGGGGGGGCAGAGACCCAGTACTTC	CASSSAAGGAETQYF
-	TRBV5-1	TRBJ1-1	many	TGCGCCAGCTCCCATCCCGGGACGAGGAACACTGAAGCTTTCTTT	CASSHPGTRNTEAFF
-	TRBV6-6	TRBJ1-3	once	TGTGCCAGCAGTTCTGGCCTAGGGAACACCATATATTTT	CASSSGLGNTIYF
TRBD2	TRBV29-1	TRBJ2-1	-	TGCAGCGTTCGCGCGGGGGCCTACAATGAGCAGTTCTTC	CSVRAGAYNEQFF
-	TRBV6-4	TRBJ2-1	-	TGTGCCAGCAGTGACGGGGTAGGGCCTTACAATGAGCAGTTCTTC	CASSDGVGPYNEQFF